The clone carrying this TCR beta chain has only a few counts. Its target is unknown. The entry originates in a study of T cells in localized non-small cell lung cancer. Study observations and caveats: The study linked higher blood T cell density to longer overall survival. Because only a single region of the tumor was sequenced, heterogeneity remains possible.

The assay was immunoSEQ multiplex PCR, and TCRdb's table has in-frame clones only and misses some. The table has about 40,000 clones, around 87% seen once; the top ten hold 3.5% to 4%. The CDR3 is made up of 15 amino acids. V lost 0 bases and J lost 2, with 6 bases in between. CDR1 is SGHRS, CDR2 YFSETQ, per germline. V is TRBV5-1 and J is TRBJ1-6; no clear D gene. The sample here was peripheral blood, taken before any cancer treatment. This receptor was identified in a man between 18 and 49 years old with stage I lung adenocarcinoma. The DNA of the CDR3 is TGCGCCAGCAGCTTGGAAGATCCCTATAATTCACCCCTCCACTTT. Translation: CASSLEDPYNSPLHF.